These 15 T cell receptor beta chains were sequenced from one sample in a study of cytomegalovirus exposure and HLA in healthy donors. The PCR had 60 Vbeta and 13 Jbeta primers. Repertoires were generated with immunoSEQ multiplex PCR, while TCRdb's copy carries only in-frame clones and drops some. The sample shows about 140,000 clones, about 10% of them seen only once. The sequencing input was PBMCs. Receptors originate from a woman between 40 and 55 years old in good health and CMV-seropositive.

The V gene is TRBV11-3, the J gene TRBJ1-4; 8 bases agree with TRBD1. Unmatched junction bases numbered 6, after V lost 7 bases and J lost 5 bases. CDR1 is SGHNT and CDR2 is YENEEA in the germline V gene. The CDR3 is 14 amino acids. The CDR3 nucleotides read TGTGCCAGCAACTCGGGACAGGAGAATGAAAAACTGTTTTTT. Its protein is CASNSGQENEKLFF.

This clone occurred a few times. The gene calls are TRBV6-1 and TRBJ2-1, with 12 bases lining up with TRBD2. V shed 9 bases and J 13 bases; nucleotides not matched to a gene: 10. Germline values: CDR1 MNHNS, CDR2 SASEGT. This CDR3 is 13 amino acids long. The CDR3 DNA is TGTGCCAGTTTCATACTAGCGGGGGGTCCCCAGTTCTTC. It specifies CASFILAGGPQFF.

The sample holds a few counts of this clone. V and J are TRBV6-5 and TRBJ1-1, with unresolved D. Germline CDR1 reads MNHEY; CDR2 reads SVGAGI. Between the trimmed V and J ends, which lost 7 bases and 0 bases, there was a span of 9 bases. This CDR3 spans 13 amino acids. DNA of the CDR3: TGTGCCAGCACTGGAGAGATGAACACTGAAGCTTTCTTT. Protein product: CASTGEMNTEAFF.

The chain is built from TRBV6-5 and TRBJ1-1; a weak D match, TRBD1 (5 bases). Trimming pared 6 bases from V and 7 bases from J, leaving 15 bases between. Looked up from germline, CDR1 is MNHEY and CDR2 is SVGAGI. The CDR3 length is 13 residues. The CDR3 protein is CASREGWEVEAFF. Written as DNA, the CDR3 is TGTGCCAGCAGAGAGGGGTGGGAGGTTGAAGCTTTCTTT.

This clone was seen more than once but under ten times. This chain connects TRBV18 to TRBJ1-1, with D tentatively TRBD1 (6 bases). Germline V CDR1 and CDR2: KGHSH, LQKENI. V was shortened by 6 bases and J by 0 bases, with 11 bases between the two germline ends. This CDR3 is built from 14 residues. This CDR3 is CASSRQALNTEAFF. In DNA form, the CDR3 reads TGTGCCAGCTCCAGACAGGCGTTGAACACTGAAGCTTTCTTT.

In this sample, this clone turned up a few times. The chain employs TRBV19 and TRBJ1-5; 7 positions agree with TRBD1. The CDR3 loop spans 16 amino acids. Germline-derived CDR1 and CDR2 are LNHDA and SQIVND (reference sequence). V gave up 5 bases and J gave up 2 bases; unmatched junction bases: 9. In nucleotides, the CDR3 is TGTGCCAGTAGTCCTCTGACAGGGCTAGGCAATCAGCCCCAGCATTTT. Residues: CASSPLTGLGNQPQHF.

This clone was counted between two and nine times. This chain links TRBV5-1 with TRBJ1-1, with a tentative D call TRBD1 (5 bases). The CDR3 length is 16 residues. V was pared by 0 bases and J by 0 bases, with 12 bases between. The germline CDR1 and CDR2 sequences are SGHRS and YFSETQ. This chain's CDR3 is CASSLVGGRMNTEAFF. In nucleotides, the CDR3 is TGCGCCAGCAGCTTGGTGGGGGGACGGATGAACACTGAAGCTTTCTTT.

In this sample, this clone turned up a few times. This chain connects TRBV7-9 to TRBJ1-2; 10 positions agree with TRBD1. There are 15 residues in the CDR3. Germline V gene sequence: CDR1 SEHNR, CDR2 FQNEAQ (reference sequence). V trimming: 2 bases; J trimming: 8 bases; junction bases outside the gene matches: 8. The CDR3 protein is CASSLQRGTGEGYTF. CDR3 coding DNA: TGTGCCAGCAGCTTACAACGCGGGACAGGGGAGGGCTACACCTTC.

In its sample, this clone was seen a few times. The rearrangement uses TRBV9 and TRBJ2-7; perhaps TRBD1 as D (6 bases). This CDR3 contains 10 residues. Germline assignment: CDR1 SGDLS and CDR2 YYNGEE. As DNA, the CDR3 is TGTGCCAGCAGCGTCTCGACAGGCCCCGTC. Translated, it gives CASSVSTGPV.

In its sample, this clone was seen a few times. The rearrangement joins TRBV9 to TRBJ2-5, with 11 bases that match TRBD2. With V trimmed by 0 bases and J by 3 bases, 4 bases remained unmatched. Germline V CDR1 and CDR2: SGDLS, YYNGEE. The CDR3 spans 16 residues. CDR3 in amino acids: CASSVEGLAVEETQYF. CDR3 coding DNA: TGTGCCAGCAGCGTAGAGGGACTAGCGGTGGAAGAGACCCAGTACTTC.

The table lists this clone with a few counts. The chain employs TRBV19 and TRBJ2-2, with D tentatively TRBD2 (7 bases). V lost 5 bases, J lost 0 bases, and 10 bases lay in between. CDR3 size: 15 residues. CDR1 is LNHDA, CDR2 SQIVND, per germline (reference sequence). The CDR3 reads CASSSRGPNTGELFF. Here the CDR3 DNA reads TGTGCCAGTAGTTCGCGGGGGCCGAACACCGGGGAGCTGTTTTTT.

The V gene is TRBV27, the J gene TRBJ2-5; D might be TRBD2 (6 bases). The CDR3 covers 13 residues. Trimming stripped 3 bases from V and 7 bases from J, with 12 bases between. Germline-derived CDR1 and CDR2 are MNHEY and SMNVEV (reference sequence). In DNA, the CDR3 is TGTGCCAGCAGTTTCGGGGGTTCCCGGACCCAGTACTTC. Translation gives CASSFGGSRTQYF.

In this sample, this clone turned up a few times. The chain is built from TRBV5-4 and TRBJ2-5; 8 bases map to TRBD1. The germline CDR1 and CDR2 sequences are SGHNT and YYREEE (reference sequence). This CDR3 has 14 amino acids. Trimming at V came to 4 bases and at J to 4 bases, leaving 6 bases not matched to a gene. CDR3 sequence: CASSAGQGRETQYF. The CDR3 DNA reads as TGTGCCAGCAGCGCCGGACAGGGAAGAGAGACCCAGTACTTC.

V usage is TRBV19 and J usage is TRBJ1-1, with a possible D match to TRBD1 (6 bases). The CDR3 is 14 residues long. The V gene lost 4 bases and the J gene lost 2 bases, with 11 bases spanning the gap. Germline V lookup: CDR1 LNHDA, CDR2 SQIVND (reference sequence). The CDR3 DNA is TGTGCCAGTAGTACGGCAGGGGCCAACACTGAAGCTTTCTTT. Its translation: CASSTAGANTEAFF.

The chain uses TRBV5-1 and TRBJ1-1; D is unclear. CDR3 length: 13 residues. V lost 5 bases and J lost 5, with 13 bases in between. Germline loops: CDR1 SGHRS, CDR2 YFSETQ. The CDR3 coding sequence is TGCGCCAGCAGTGATCTCCAGCGGACTGAAGCTTTCTTT. Protein: CASSDLQRTEAFF.